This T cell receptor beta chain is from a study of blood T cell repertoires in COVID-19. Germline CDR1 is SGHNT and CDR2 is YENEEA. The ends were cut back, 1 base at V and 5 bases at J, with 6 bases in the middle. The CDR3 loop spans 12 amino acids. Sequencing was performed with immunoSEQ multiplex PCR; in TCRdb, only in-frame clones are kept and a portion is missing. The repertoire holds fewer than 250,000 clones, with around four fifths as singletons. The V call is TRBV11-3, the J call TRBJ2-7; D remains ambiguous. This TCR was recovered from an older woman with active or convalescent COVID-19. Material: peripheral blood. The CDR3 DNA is TGTGCCAGCAGCTTAGTATTCCACGAGCAGTACTTC. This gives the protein CASSLVFHEQYF.